This is a list of T cell receptor beta chains from one sample in a study of T cell clonotyping in hematopoietic cell transplantation. Sequenced by immunoSEQ multiplex PCR; TCRdb stores in-frame clones only, minus some. The table has 17,000 or so clones, 90% seen once. The material sequenced was peripheral blood mononuclear cells. Receptor source: a man aged 50 or older in good health. Some clones in this sample may be carry-over from other donors' samples. Both conserved end residues are part of each CDR3. D genes are given only for firm matches. Only some rows state a clone size, as once, few, many or a class for expanded clones.

clone_size: NA
j_call: TRBJ1-2
d_call: NA
v_call: TRBV7-6
cdr3_aa: CASSLDPGSNYGYTF
cdr3_nt: TGTGCCAGCAGCTTAGATCCAGGGTCTAACTATGGCTACACCTTC

clone_size: NA
j_call: TRBJ1-2
d_call: NA
v_call: TRBV2
cdr3_aa: CASRSQGLDSYGYTF
cdr3_nt: TGTGCCAGCCGTTCACAGGGTCTCGACAGCTATGGCTACACCTTC

clone_size: NA
j_call: TRBJ2-2
d_call: TRBD2
v_call: TRBV5-1
cdr3_aa: CASSPRLAEDTGELFF
cdr3_nt: TGCGCCAGCAGCCCTAGACTAGCGGAGGACACCGGGGAGCTGTTTTTT

clone_size: once
j_call: TRBJ1-1
d_call: NA
v_call: TRBV20-1
cdr3_aa: CSAGQSEAFF
cdr3_nt: TGCAGTGCCGGACAGAGTGAAGCTTTCTTT

clone_size: NA
j_call: TRBJ2-3
d_call: NA
v_call: TRBV5-4
cdr3_aa: CASSYDRSYTDTQYF
cdr3_nt: TGTGCCAGCAGCTACGACAGGTCCTACACAGATACGCAGTATTTT

clone_size: NA
j_call: TRBJ1-3
d_call: NA
v_call: TRBV2
cdr3_aa: CASKKDGAGNTIYF
cdr3_nt: TGTGCCAGCAAGAAAGACGGGGCTGGAAACACCATATATTTT

clone_size: once
j_call: TRBJ1-5
d_call: TRBD1
v_call: TRBV30
cdr3_aa: CAWRDRENQPQHF
cdr3_nt: TGTGCCTGGAGGGACAGGGAGAATCAGCCCCAGCATTTT

clone_size: NA
j_call: TRBJ2-3
d_call: TRBD2
v_call: TRBV5-4
cdr3_aa: CASSLPSGGTTDTQYF
cdr3_nt: TGTGCCAGCAGCTTACCTAGCGGGGGGACTACAGATACGCAGTATTTT

clone_size: NA
j_call: TRBJ1-2
d_call: TRBD1
v_call: TRBV7-6
cdr3_aa: CASSSGTAGGYTF
cdr3_nt: TGTGCCAGCAGCTCCGGGACAGCCGGGGGCTACACCTTC

clone_size: NA
j_call: TRBJ2-7
d_call: NA
v_call: TRBV5-1
cdr3_aa: CASSLTPPSYEQYF
cdr3_nt: TGCGCCAGCAGCTTGACACCCCCCTCCTACGAGCAGTACTTC

clone_size: NA
j_call: TRBJ1-1
d_call: TRBD1
v_call: TRBV5-1
cdr3_aa: CASSLVSGGTEAFF
cdr3_nt: TGCGCCAGCAGCTTGGTATCAGGGGGCACTGAAGCTTTCTTT

clone_size: NA
j_call: TRBJ2-3
d_call: NA
v_call: TRBV18
cdr3_aa: CASSPSGGGRTDTQYF
cdr3_nt: TGTGCCAGCTCACCTAGCGGTGGGGGCCGGACAGATACGCAGTATTTT

clone_size: large
j_call: TRBJ2-1
d_call: TRBD2
v_call: TRBV13
cdr3_aa: CASSDLAGMLGRQFF
cdr3_nt: TGTGCCAGCAGCGACCTAGCGGGTATGCTCGGTCGGCAGTTCTTC

clone_size: NA
j_call: TRBJ2-7
d_call: NA
v_call: TRBV19
cdr3_aa: CASSIAPGSYEQYF
cdr3_nt: TGTGCCAGTAGTATAGCTCCAGGATCCTACGAGCAGTACTTC

clone_size: once
j_call: TRBJ1-5
d_call: NA
v_call: TRBV7-2
cdr3_aa: CASSLMKDQPQHF
cdr3_nt: TGTGCCAGCAGCTTGATGAAAGATCAGCCCCAGCATTTT

clone_size: NA
j_call: TRBJ1-3
d_call: NA
v_call: TRBV2
cdr3_aa: CASGYVGNTIYF
cdr3_nt: TGTGCCAGCGGATACGTGGGAAACACCATATATTTT

clone_size: NA
j_call: TRBJ1-5
d_call: NA
v_call: TRBV19
cdr3_aa: CASSIGGFEQHF
cdr3_nt: TGTGCCAGTAGTATAGGGGGATTTGAGCAGCATTTT

clone_size: NA
j_call: TRBJ2-3
d_call: NA
v_call: TRBV6-5
cdr3_aa: CASRDRSTDTQYF
cdr3_nt: TGTGCCAGCAGAGATAGGAGCACAGATACGCAGTATTTT

clone_size: NA
j_call: TRBJ2-2
d_call: NA
v_call: TRBV5-1
cdr3_aa: CASRPGSGELFF
cdr3_nt: TGCGCCAGCAGGCCGGGCTCCGGGGAGCTGTTTTTT

clone_size: NA
j_call: TRBJ2-5
d_call: NA
v_call: TRBV6-6
cdr3_aa: CASQRGETQYF
cdr3_nt: TGTGCCAGCCAGAGGGGAGAGACCCAGTACTTC

clone_size: NA
j_call: TRBJ1-2
d_call: TRBD1
v_call: TRBV28
cdr3_aa: CASTPMLRGRNGYTF
cdr3_nt: TGTGCCAGCACCCCTATGTTGAGGGGGCGGAATGGCTACACCTTC

clone_size: NA
j_call: TRBJ1-5
d_call: TRBD1
v_call: TRBV7-9
cdr3_aa: CASSSTGDQPQHF
cdr3_nt: TGTGCCAGCAGCTCTACAGGGGATCAGCCCCAGCATTTT

clone_size: NA
j_call: TRBJ1-1
d_call: NA
v_call: TRBV11-3
cdr3_aa: CASSLAGGDQGTEAFF
cdr3_nt: TGTGCCAGCAGCTTAGCGGGTGGGGACCAGGGAACTGAAGCTTTCTTT